This T cell receptor beta chain is drawn from a study of blood T cell repertoires in COVID-19. Germline V gene lookup returns CDR1 SGHTA and CDR2 FQGTGA. This CDR3 spans 14 amino acids. V was clipped by 7 bases and J by 7 bases; unmatched bases: 7. The method was immunoSEQ multiplex PCR; TCRdb's version includes in-frame clones alone and lacks a portion of them. The sample holds 53,000 or so clones, roughly 77% seen once. Sequences were obtained from peripheral blood. This chain connects TRBV7-3 to TRBJ2-1, with TRBD1 matching over 10 bases. This sequence was found in a man aged 65-85 years with active or convalescent COVID-19. The CDR3 DNA reads as TGTGCCAGCACCCCGGGACAGGGGATTAATGAGCAGTTCTTC. It is translated as CASTPGQGINEQFF.